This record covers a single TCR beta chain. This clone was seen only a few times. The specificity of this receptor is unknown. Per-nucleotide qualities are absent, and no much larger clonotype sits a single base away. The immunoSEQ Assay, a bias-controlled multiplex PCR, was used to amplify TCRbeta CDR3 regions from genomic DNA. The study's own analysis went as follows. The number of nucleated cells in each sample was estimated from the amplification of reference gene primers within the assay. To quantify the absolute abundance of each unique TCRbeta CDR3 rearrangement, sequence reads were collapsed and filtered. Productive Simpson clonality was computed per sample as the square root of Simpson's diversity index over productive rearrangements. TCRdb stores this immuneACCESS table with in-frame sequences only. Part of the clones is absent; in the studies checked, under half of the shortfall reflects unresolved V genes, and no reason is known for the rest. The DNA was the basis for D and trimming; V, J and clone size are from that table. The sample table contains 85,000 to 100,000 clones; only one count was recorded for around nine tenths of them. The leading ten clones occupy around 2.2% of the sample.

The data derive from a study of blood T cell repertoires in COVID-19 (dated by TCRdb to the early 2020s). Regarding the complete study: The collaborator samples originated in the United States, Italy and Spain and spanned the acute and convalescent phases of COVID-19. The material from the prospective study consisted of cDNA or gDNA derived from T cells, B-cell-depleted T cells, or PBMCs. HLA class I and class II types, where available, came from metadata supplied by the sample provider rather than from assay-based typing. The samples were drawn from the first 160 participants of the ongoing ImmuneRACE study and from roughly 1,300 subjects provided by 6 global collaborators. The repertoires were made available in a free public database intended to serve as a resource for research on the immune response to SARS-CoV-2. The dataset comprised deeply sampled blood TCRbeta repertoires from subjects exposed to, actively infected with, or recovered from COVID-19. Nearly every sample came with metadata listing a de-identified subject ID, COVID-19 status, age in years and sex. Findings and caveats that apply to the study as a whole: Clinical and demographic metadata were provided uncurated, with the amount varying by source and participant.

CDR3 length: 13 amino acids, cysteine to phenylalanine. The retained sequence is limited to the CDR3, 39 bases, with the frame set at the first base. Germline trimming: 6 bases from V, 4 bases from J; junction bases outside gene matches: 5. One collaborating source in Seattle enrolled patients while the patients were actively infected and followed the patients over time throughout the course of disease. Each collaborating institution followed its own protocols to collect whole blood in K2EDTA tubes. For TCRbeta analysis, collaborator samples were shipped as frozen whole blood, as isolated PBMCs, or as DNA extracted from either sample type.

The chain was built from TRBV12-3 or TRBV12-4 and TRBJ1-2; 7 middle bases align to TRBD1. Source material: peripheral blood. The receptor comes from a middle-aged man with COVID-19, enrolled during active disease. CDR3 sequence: CASSLDRRYGYTF. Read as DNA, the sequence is TGTGCCAGCAGCTTGGACAGGCGCTATGGCTACACCTTC.